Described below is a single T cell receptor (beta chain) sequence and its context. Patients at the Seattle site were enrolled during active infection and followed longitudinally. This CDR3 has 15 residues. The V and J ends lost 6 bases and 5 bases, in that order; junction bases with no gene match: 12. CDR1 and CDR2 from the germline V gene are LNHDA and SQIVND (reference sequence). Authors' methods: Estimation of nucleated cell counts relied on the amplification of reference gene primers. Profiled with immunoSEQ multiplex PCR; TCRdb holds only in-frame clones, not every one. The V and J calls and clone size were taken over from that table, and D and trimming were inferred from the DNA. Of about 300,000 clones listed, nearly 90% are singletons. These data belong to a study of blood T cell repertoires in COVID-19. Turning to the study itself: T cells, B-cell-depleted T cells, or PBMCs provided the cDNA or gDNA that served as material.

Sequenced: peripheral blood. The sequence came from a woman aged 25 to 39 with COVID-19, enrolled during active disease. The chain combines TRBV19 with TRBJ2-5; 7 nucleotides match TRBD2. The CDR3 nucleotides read TGTGCCAGTAGGGACAATGGGGGGGGGTCGGAGACCCAGTACTTC. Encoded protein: CASRDNGGGSETQYF.